The rows below give T cell receptor beta chains drawn from one sample of a study of control samples from healthy donors and cancer patients. Measured with immunoSEQ multiplex PCR; TCRdb has only the in-frame clones, and not every one. The sample lists tens of thousands of clones, around 85% occurring once. The sequenced material came from blood. The source of these receptors is a man aged 35-49 years in good health. Both conserved end residues are part of each CDR3.

>TRBV12-3/TRBV12-4
CASSGGQNQPQHF
>TRBV10-3
CAISETVNTEAFF
>TRBV30
CAWRDRGDEQYF
>TRBV5-6
CASSLGTGRGYEQFF
>TRBV6-2/TRBV6-3
CASSYVDTQYF
>TRBV7-9
CASNTGGGNQPQHF
>TRBV2
CASGPPGPTESYTF
>TRBV3-1/TRBV3-2
CASSPTKRLIYGYTF
>TRBV9
CASSVSLAGGSTDTQYF
>TRBV4-1
CASSQGVAPFEQYF
>TRBV6-6
CASTMDSTEAFF
>TRBV7-2
CASSGGMSGAGNTIYF
>TRBV14
CASSPGQPYEQYF
>TRBV15
CATSRDPGTGGNQPQHF
>TRBV2
CASSEGFRQGPDTQYF
>TRBV18
CASSPPGGLLNTEAFF
>TRBV14
CASSRLVNPGLRGSHEQFF
>TRBV6-5
CASLSGQLRNTEAFF
>TRBV15
CATSRGDTEAFF
>TRBV7-3
CASSFHRDPDTQYF
>TRBV5-1
CASSTTSGGAFEQFF
>TRBV6-5
CASHSSGNTIYF
>TRBV29-1
CSVRTPNQPQHF
>TRBV28
CATSSQGSNQPQHF
>TRBV14
CASSLRTSYEQYF
>TRBV9
CASNLGTGHTGELFF
>TRBV11-2
CASSTGANTEAFF
>TRBV5-1
CASSLGTTGHEKLFF
>TRBV10-3
CAISPSTGKFYEQYF
>TRBV30
CAWSTLTTNYGYTF
>TRBV7-9
CASSSVATPQYF
>TRBV30
CAWSVPGSRTDTQYF
>TRBV3-1/TRBV3-2
CASSQELAGEWEQYF
>TRBV19
CASRTGSPGELFF
>TRBV5-8
CASSEGTGVNTEAFF
>TRBV6-2/TRBV6-3
CASSYPTVGQETQYF
>TRBV7-8
CASSLIRTETQYF
>TRBV3-1/TRBV3-2
CASSQASGTQYF
>TRBV14
CASSRQETQYF
>TRBV2
CASQLRTGTGELFF
>TRBV28
CASSLFRGSGYTF
>TRBV7-3
CASSDGSETQYF
>TRBV3-1/TRBV3-2
CASSQDRTVGYGYTF
>TRBV11-3
CASSSNPGTGDSPLHF